A selection of T cell receptor beta chains follows, all from one sample in a study of vaccination effects on CD4 cells after COVID-19. Repertoires were generated with immunoSEQ multiplex PCR, while TCRdb's copy carries only in-frame clones and drops some. The sample records some 68,000 clones, 80% being singletons. Antigen specificity for these receptors is unknown. The source material was CD4+ T cells from PBMCs cultured with SARS-CoV-2 spike peptides, sampled before COVID-19 vaccination. The receptors here all came from a human donor who received a COVID-19 vaccine. Both conserved end residues are part of each CDR3. The D gene is left open where the match is weak. Clone size, where shown, is once, few, many, or a class for clones that have expanded.

CDR3: CASSSYSKQGQPQHF; D: .; size: .; J: TRBJ1-5; V: TRBV5-6
CDR3: CASSLWSGRRTNSPLHF; D: .; size: few; J: TRBJ1-6; V: TRBV28
CDR3: CASSPPDRGGTEAFF; D: .; size: .; J: TRBJ1-1; V: TRBV19
CDR3: CASSQTGQGTGELFF; D: TRBD1; size: few; J: TRBJ2-2; V: TRBV4-1
CDR3: CASSSPDGPLRGYTF; D: .; size: .; J: TRBJ1-2; V: TRBV25-1
CDR3: CASSQTLLTGAGETQYF; D: TRBD1; size: .; J: TRBJ2-5; V: TRBV14
CDR3: CASSWAQTYGYTF; D: .; size: .; J: TRBJ1-2; V: TRBV11-1
CDR3: CASNLEQGYQPQHF; D: .; size: .; J: TRBJ1-5; V: TRBV6-6
CDR3: CASSKLRGEKLFF; D: .; size: few; J: TRBJ1-4; V: TRBV7-2
CDR3: CASSQLQGVPDTQYF; D: TRBD1; size: .; J: TRBJ2-3; V: TRBV4-3
CDR3: CASSIQRGRMNTEAFF; D: .; size: few; J: TRBJ1-1; V: TRBV19
CDR3: CASSPARTGPYGYTF; D: TRBD1; size: once; J: TRBJ1-2; V: TRBV7-2
CDR3: CASRGGVNNEQFF; D: TRBD2; size: .; J: TRBJ2-1; V: TRBV5-1
CDR3: CASSTGSGETQYF; D: .; size: .; J: TRBJ2-5; V: TRBV5-1
CDR3: CASSYLGTVGDTQYF; D: TRBD1; size: .; J: TRBJ2-3; V: TRBV6-6
CDR3: CASSLRGGRDTQYF; D: TRBD2; size: once; J: TRBJ2-3; V: TRBV5-1
CDR3: CASSPIEGGGPSDTQYF; D: TRBD2; size: .; J: TRBJ2-3; V: TRBV7-3
CDR3: CASSPRLAGLPSSYNEQFF; D: TRBD2; size: .; J: TRBJ2-1; V: TRBV19
CDR3: CASSRGQVLSSGANVLTF; D: TRBD1; size: .; J: TRBJ2-6; V: TRBV11-2
CDR3: CASSLNGGAVGETQYF; D: TRBD2; size: .; J: TRBJ2-5; V: TRBV5-4
CDR3: CASSVGSGGPYNEQFF; D: .; size: .; J: TRBJ2-1; V: TRBV9
CDR3: CASSDGLRGRTDTQYF; D: .; size: .; J: TRBJ2-3; V: TRBV9
CDR3: CASSSGQGAYNEQFF; D: TRBD1; size: .; J: TRBJ2-1; V: TRBV7-3
CDR3: CASLDNYGNSPLHF; D: .; size: .; J: TRBJ1-6; V: TRBV6-5
CDR3: CASSFRTNGADTQYF; D: .; size: .; J: TRBJ2-3; V: TRBV7-2
CDR3: CASSRGGADMNTEAFF; D: .; size: .; J: TRBJ1-1; V: TRBV10-2
CDR3: CASSYSKSSRGAEQFF; D: .; size: .; J: TRBJ2-1; V: TRBV6-5
CDR3: CAISDQYNSPLHF; D: .; size: few; J: TRBJ1-6; V: TRBV10-3